The 9 T cell receptor beta chains listed next were all sequenced from one sample in a study of blood T cells in healthy people across ages (dated by TCRdb to the mid-2010s). The protocol used for the library was 5' RACE. The instrument was an Illumina HiSeq 2500. A second PCR of 7 to 11 cycles was run with a J-beta primer mix and a sample-barcoded 5' primer. TCRdb handled the public reads itself, with Q25 trimming in fastp and clone calling in MiXCR, and kept productive beta chains. Merged by CDR3 protein, the rows form single entries marked with the most common genes and DNA. A total of under 1,100,000 distinct CDR3 sequences appear in this sample, approximately 25% of them only once. Less than 0.85% of the sample comes from the top ten. The sample was also linked to a second study, of T cells of mothers and their children.

Sequencing used blood. The origin of the receptors is a girl aged 2 to 10 in good health.

The table lists this clonotype with a few counts. The chain recombines TRBV29-1 with TRBJ2-5; tentatively, D is TRBD2 (6 bases). The CDR3 spans 13 residues. V was clipped by 4 bases and J by 4 bases, with 13 bases between them. The germline V gene has CDR1 SQVTM and CDR2 ANQGSEA. DNA for the CDR3: TGCAGCGTTGGTCCGCAGGGAGGAGAGACCCAGTACTTC. Its translation: CSVGPQGGETQYF. Supplemented by reference TRBV29-1 and TRBJ2-5, the full variable domain reads SAVISQKPSRDICQRGTSLTIQCQVDSQVTMMFWYRQQPGQSLTLIATANQGSEATYESGFVIDKFPISRPNLTFSTLTVSNMSPEDSSIYLCSVGPQGGETQYFGPGTRLLVL.

CDR3 nucleotide sequence: TGTGCCAGCAGCCTCAGCACGGTGGTCACAGATACGCAGTATTTT. It yields the protein CASSLSTVVTDTQYF. The rearrangement links TRBV7-2 to TRBJ2-3; D not resolved. This CDR3 region has 15 residues. Between the trimmed V and J ends, which lost 5 bases and 2 bases, there was a span of 14 bases. Germline loops: CDR1 SGHTA, CDR2 FQGNSA.

This clonotype was counted only a few times. The CDR3 DNA is TGCGCCAGTGGCAGGGGGAGACCTCCGACCTACGAGCAGTACTTC. Its translation: CASGRGRPPTYEQYF. This sequence joins TRBV5-1 and TRBJ2-5, with TRBD1 matching over 7 bases. The better agreement between TRBJ2-7 and the DNA end casts doubt on the J call. The V gene's germline CDR1 is SGHRS and CDR2 YFSETQ. This CDR3 contains 15 residues.

This clonotype was seen more than once but under ten times. The chain combines TRBV7-9 with TRBJ2-7; weak D call: TRBD2 (5 bases). V lost 2 bases and J 2 bases, leaving 10 bases between the germline ends. Germline loops: CDR1 SEHNR, CDR2 FQNEAQ (reference sequence). The CDR3 is 14 residues long. The CDR3 DNA sequence: TGTGCCAGCAGCTTATGGGAGAACCCCTACGAGCAGTACTTC. This gives the protein CASSLWENPYEQYF.

With respect to this clonotype: The junction and the germline gene differ at one end; a read error may be behind it. The chain recombines TRBV20-1 with TRBJ1-2; D call uncertain. This CDR3 region has 12 residues. The germline gives CDR1 DFQATT, CDR2 SNEGSKA (reference sequence). This chain's CDR3 is CNAFTELYGYTF. CDR3 DNA: TGCAATGCTTTTACAGAGCTCTATGGCTACACCTTC.

This clonotype turned up a few times. The V and J genes are TRBV7-6 and TRBJ2-3, with 9 bases aligning to TRBD2. There are 16 residues in the CDR3. J was trimmed by 5 bases and V by 3 bases; bases with no gene match: 9. The germline V gene has CDR1 SGHVS and CDR2 FNYEAQ. The CDR3 region has the DNA TGTGCCAGCAGCTTTGGCGGGGGGGCAGAAGGAGATACGCAGTATTTT. It yields the protein CASSFGGGAEGDTQYF. The full variable domain, completed using reference TRBV7-6 and TRBJ2-3, is GAGVSQSPRYKVTKRGQDVALRCDPISGHVSLYWYRQALGQGPEFLTYFNYEAQQDKSGLPNDRFSAERPEGSISTLTIQRTEQRDSAMYRCASSFGGGAEGDTQYFGPGTRLTVL.

This clonotype has just a few counts. The gene calls are TRBV6-6 and TRBJ2-5; D gene unclear. V lost 1 base to trimming and J lost 3 bases, with 6 bases between them. Germline V gives CDR1 MNHNY, CDR2 SVGAGI (reference sequence). The CDR3 is made up of 13 amino acids. CDR3 bases: TGTGCCAGCAGTTACTTTTTCAAAGAGACCCAGTACTTC. It is translated as CASSYFFKETQYF.

In this sample, this clonotype turned up a few times. The genes are TRBV20-1 and TRBJ2-7, with a possible D match to TRBD1 (7 bases). The CDR3 is 14 residues long. V was pared by 6 bases and J by 2 bases, with 17 bases between. CDR1 is DFQATT and CDR2 is SNEGSKA in the germline V gene (reference sequence). The CDR3 DNA reads as TGCAGTGCCCCCGGACAGGAGGGCACCTACGAGCAGTACTTC. It codes for CSAPGQEGTYEQYF.

This clonotype has more than one count but fewer than ten. The chain uses TRBV2 and TRBJ2-7; tentatively, D is TRBD1 (5 bases). V shed 7 bases and J shed 0 bases, with 13 bases lying between them. CDR1 and CDR2 from the germline V gene are SNHLY and FYNNEI. The CDR3 spans 14 residues. The CDR3 spells CASIDLGDSYEQYF. CDR3 in DNA: TGTGCCAGCATCGACCTAGGGGACTCCTACGAGCAGTACTTC.